This T cell receptor beta chain was found in a study of T cell responses to AZD1222 COVID-19 vaccine. Study-wide context: Samples with a second dose at about 4 or about 12 weeks were pooled together.

This table comes from immunoSEQ multiplex PCR, and its TCRdb copy is limited to in-frame clones, with some not included. The sample carries about 130,000 clones, about 90% recorded once. There are 12 residues in the CDR3. Germline V lookup: CDR1 SQVTM, CDR2 ANQGSEA. V lost 3 bases, J lost 4 bases, and 9 bases lay in between. The V call is TRBV29-1, the J call TRBJ1-2, with D uncertain. This TCR derives from an adult in good health. This sample comprised peripheral blood, obtained on day 0 of AZD1222 vaccination. The CDR3 nucleotides read TGCAGCGTTGATCGCGGGCCCTATGGCTACACCTTC. Its protein product is CSVDRGPYGYTF.